This TCR beta chain emerged from a study of patients and donors after allogeneic stem cell transplantation. TCRdb re-called the RT-PCR reads with MiXCR, one entry per CDR3 protein. The data contain about 87,000 distinct CDR3 sequences, approximately 5.2% of them singletons. This CDR3 contains 12 residues. V dropped 6 bases and J dropped 3 bases, with 8 bases sitting between them. At least ten counts were recorded for this clonotype. This clonotype was obtained from a human donor who was either an allogeneic HSCT recipient or a stem cell or donor lymphocyte infusion donor (not recorded which). It is not recorded whose cells these are; they may come from a transplant donor. The sample consisted of blood, either unsorted or a sorted T cell fraction (not recorded which). The rearrangement joins TRBV12-3 or TRBV12-4 to TRBJ1-1, with D unresolved. The CDR3 here is CASSHTDTEAFF. The CDR3 DNA is TGTGCCAGCAGCCATACAGACACTGAAGCTTTCTTT.